These 29 T cell receptor beta chains were sequenced from one sample in a study of T cell responses to AZD1222 COVID-19 vaccine. Sequenced by immunoSEQ multiplex PCR; TCRdb stores in-frame clones only, minus some. This sample has fewer than 85,000 clones, with about nine tenths found just once. The sample here was peripheral blood, taken 28 days after the second AZD1222 dose. These receptors originate from an adult who received the AZD1222 COVID-19 vaccine.

This chain joins TRBV7-2 and TRBJ2-7; 7 nucleotides agree with TRBD1. CDR3 length equals 13 residues. The V gene end was trimmed by 4 bases and the J gene end by 6 bases; junction bases not matched to a gene: 6. Germline V gives CDR1 SGHTA, CDR2 FQGNSA. The chain's CDR3 is CASSSGTVGEQYF. The CDR3 nucleotides are TGTGCCAGCAGCTCCGGGACAGTTGGCGAGCAGTACTTC.

V and J are TRBV5-4 and TRBJ2-1; TRBD2 aligns across 8 bases. Germline trimming cut 4 bases from V and 8 bases from J; bases unmatched to any gene: 8. The CDR3 is 14 amino acids. Germline lookup yields CDR1 SGHNT and CDR2 YYREEE (reference sequence). The CDR3 here is CASSTRTSRHEQFF. The CDR3 DNA sequence: TGTGCCAGCAGCACAAGGACTAGCCGGCATGAGCAGTTCTTC.

This chain links TRBV6-6 with TRBJ1-2; TRBD1 matches at 7 bases. The CDR3 runs to 14 residues. The germline CDR1 and CDR2 sequences are MNHNY and SVGAGI (reference sequence). J gave up 8 bases and V 7 bases, and 13 bases lay outside the gene matches. The CDR3 is CASTTSGGLQGYTF. The CDR3 nucleotides are TGTGCCAGCACCACCTCAGGGGGGTTACAGGGCTACACCTTC.

The chain links TRBV27 to TRBJ2-7; 7 bases map to TRBD1. The CDR3 is 14 residues long. The junction had 6 bases not matched to a gene; V was cut back by 4 bases and J by 3 bases. Germline V gene sequence: CDR1 MNHEY, CDR2 SMNVEV (reference sequence). The CDR3 DNA reads TGTGCCAGCAGTTCCCACAGGGGAAACTACGAGCAGTACTTC. Translated: CASSSHRGNYEQYF.

The sample holds a few counts of this clone. This chain joins TRBV27 and TRBJ2-7; D may be TRBD2 (5 bases). Between the trimmed V and J ends, which lost 8 bases and 2 bases, there was a span of 19 bases. CDR3 length equals 15 residues. CDR1 and CDR2 (germline): MNHEY, SMNVEV (reference sequence). DNA for the CDR3: TGTGCCAGCTTACGTCGGCCCCTCGGGGCCTACGAGCAGTACTTC. This encodes CASLRRPLGAYEQYF.

The chain has TRBV27 and TRBJ2-4; weak D call: TRBD1 (5 bases). CDR1 is MNHEY, CDR2 SMNVEV, per germline (reference sequence). The CDR3 runs to 14 residues. Trimming took 5 bases from V and 6 from J, leaving 14 bases between them. This CDR3 reads CASSDQGWGNIQYF. CDR3 DNA: TGTGCCAGCAGTGATCAGGGATGGGGAAACATTCAGTACTTC.

V gene TRBV18 combines with J gene TRBJ1-5; D is unresolved. The CDR3 spans 13 residues. Germline V gene sequence: CDR1 KGHSH, CDR2 LQKENI. The V end was cut by 4 bases, the J end by 5 bases, with 9 bases between. CDR3 protein: CASSRESDQPQHF. As DNA, the CDR3 is TGTGCCAGCTCACGGGAGAGTGATCAGCCCCAGCATTTT. The whole variable domain, filled in from reference TRBV18 and TRBJ1-5, reads NAGVMQNPRHLVRRRGQEARLRCSPMKGHSHVYWYRQLPEEGLKFMVYLQKENIIDESGMPKERFSAEFPKEGPSILRIQQVVRGDSAAYFCASSRESDQPQHFGDGTRLSIL.

J is TRBJ2-7 and V is TRBV5-5; maybe TRBD2 (7 bases). V lost 4 bases to trimming and J lost 4 bases, with 18 bases between them. This CDR3 has 15 residues. The germline gives CDR1 SGHKS, CDR2 YYEKEE (reference sequence). DNA for the CDR3: TGTGCCAGCAGCCCCCCTTTTGGGGGGGCTTACGAGCAGTACTTC. It codes for CASSPPFGGAYEQYF.

This clone turned up a few times. The chain is built from TRBV28 and TRBJ1-2; weak D call: TRBD1 (5 bases). Germline V lookup: CDR1 MDHEN, CDR2 SYDVKM. The CDR3 is made up of 16 amino acids. With 6 bases removed from V and 3 bases from J, the gap between germline ends came to 20 bases. CDR3 DNA: TGTGCCAGCAGCCGACCCTGGGACCTGAGAGACTATGGCTACACCTTC. It codes for CASSRPWDLRDYGYTF.

The chain combines TRBV11-2 with TRBJ2-2; TRBD2 agrees at 10 bases. Trimming at V came to 2 bases and at J to 3 bases, leaving 3 bases not matched to a gene. The length of the CDR3 is 16 residues. In germline, CDR1 is SGHAT, CDR2 FQNNGV. This chain's CDR3 is CASSLLTSGYTGELFF. CDR3 nucleotides: TGTGCCAGCAGCTTACTGACTAGCGGGTACACCGGGGAGCTGTTTTTT.

The chain couples TRBV18 to TRBJ2-1; D gene uncertain. The CDR3 is 12 amino acids. From germline, CDR1 is KGHSH and CDR2 LQKENI. The V and J ends lost 6 bases and 9 bases respectively, with 12 bases between them. CDR3 sequence reads: CASSPAQLEQFF. The CDR3 nucleotides are TGTGCCAGCTCCCCAGCCCAACTTGAGCAGTTCTTC.

The chain uses TRBV12-3 or TRBV12-4 and TRBJ1-1, with 7 bases lining up with TRBD1. The CDR3 spans 13 residues. The V segment lost 7 bases and the J segment 9 bases; nucleotides outside the gene matches: 11. The CDR3 spells CASTPSKRGQAFF. Written as DNA, the CDR3 is TGTGCCAGCACTCCAAGCAAGAGGGGGCAAGCTTTCTTT.

This clone was counted a single time. The rearrangement links TRBV6-2 or TRBV6-3 to TRBJ1-5; 8 bases fit TRBD1. CDR3 length: 14 amino acids. J lost 7 bases, V lost 6 bases, and 8 bases had no gene match. In germline, CDR1 is MNHEY, CDR2 SVGEGT. CDR3 region: CASSPPDRGQPQHF. CDR3 nucleotide sequence: TGTGCCAGCAGCCCCCCCGACAGGGGCCAGCCCCAGCATTTT.

The J gene is TRBJ1-2, the V gene TRBV6-5; 8 positions agree with TRBD1. The CDR3 runs to 15 residues. Germline CDR1 and CDR2: MNHEY and SVGAGI. With V trimmed by 0 bases and J by 6 bases, 6 bases remained unmatched. CDR3 sequence reads: CASSYSLQGADGYTF. DNA for the CDR3: TGTGCCAGCAGTTACTCTTTGCAGGGGGCGGATGGCTACACCTTC.

The chain uses TRBV6-6 and TRBJ2-3; weak D call: TRBD2 (6 bases). CDR3 length equals 13 residues. Germline CDR1 and CDR2: MNHNY and SVGAGI (reference sequence). The V end was cut by 7 bases, the J end by 1 base, with 9 bases between. CDR3 sequence reads: CASNGGGTDTQYF. DNA for the CDR3: TGTGCCAGCAACGGCGGGGGCACAGATACGCAGTATTTT.

The CDR3 bases are TGTGCCAGCAGCGCAACAGGGGGTGTAGATACGCAGTATTTT. It yields the protein CASSATGGVDTQYF. The rearrangement links TRBV9 to TRBJ2-3, with 8 bases identical to TRBD1. V dropped 3 bases and J dropped 5; count of bases not matched to a gene: 5. CDR3 length: 14 amino acids. From germline, CDR1 is SGDLS and CDR2 YYNGEE.

The CDR3 nucleotides are TGTGCCAGCCTATTGGGCACTGAAGCTTTCTTT. This sequence encodes CASLLGTEAFF. The chain links TRBV6-5 to TRBJ1-1; no clear D gene. The V gene lost 8 bases and the J gene lost 4 bases, with 8 bases spanning the gap. CDR3 length equals 11 residues. CDR1 and CDR2 (germline): MNHEY, SVGAGI.

The chain carries TRBV29-1 and TRBJ1-2; weak D call: TRBD1 (6 bases). This CDR3 has 13 amino acids. Trimming removed 6 bases at V and 10 bases at J, with 21 bases between. Germline V gene sequence: CDR1 SQVTM, CDR2 ANQGSEA. The CDR3 bases are TGCAGCGTAATCTGGGGGGCAGGCTTCGACTACACCTTC. This gives the protein CSVIWGAGFDYTF.

The V gene is TRBV7-3, the J gene TRBJ2-7, with D perhaps matching TRBD2 (5 bases). Germline CDR1 reads SGHTA; CDR2 reads FQGTGA. Trimming left V 3 bases short and J 2 bases short, with 11 bases between. The CDR3 contains 14 residues. The CDR3 DNA reads TGTGCCAGCAGCTTCGCCGGAGGCCCCTACGAGCAGTACTTC. Protein sequence: CASSFAGGPYEQYF.

The CDR3 sequence: CASSVTDTSANSPLHF. The CDR3 DNA sequence: TGTGCCAGCAGCGTCACCGACACCTCGGCCAATTCACCCCTCCACTTT. V and J are TRBV9 and TRBJ1-6, with D unclear. Germline lookup yields CDR1 SGDLS and CDR2 YYNGEE. There are 16 residues in the CDR3. The V and J ends lost 2 bases and 7 bases respectively, with 16 bases between them.

This chain connects TRBV5-6 to TRBJ1-3, with 10 nucleotides matching TRBD1. CDR1 and CDR2 from the germline V gene are SGHDT and YYEEEE. With 6 bases clipped from V and 3 bases from J, the junction kept 15 bases outside the gene matches. The CDR3 runs 18 residues. CDR3 DNA: TGTGCCAGCACCAGATGGGGACAGGGGCTTTTCCTTGGAAACACCATATATTTT. Residues: CASTRWGQGLFLGNTIYF.

The chain recombines TRBV13 with TRBJ2-1; TRBD2 agrees at 9 bases. CDR1 is PRHDT and CDR2 is FYEKMQ in the germline V gene (reference sequence). The CDR3 consists of 14 residues. With V trimmed by 5 bases and J by 7 bases, 6 bases remained unmatched. The chain's CDR3 is CASSETGLANEQFF. DNA for the CDR3: TGTGCCAGCAGCGAGACGGGACTAGCAAATGAGCAGTTCTTC.

The chain recombines TRBV6-2 or TRBV6-3 with TRBJ1-2; weak D call: TRBD1 (6 bases). Germline CDR1 MNHEY, CDR2 SVGEGT. CDR3 size: 12 residues. Trimming took 6 bases from V and 5 from J, leaving 10 bases between them. CDR3 region: CASSPGQYGYTF. The CDR3 DNA reads as TGTGCCAGCAGCCCCGGACAGTATGGCTACACCTTC.

The rearrangement links TRBV11-2 to TRBJ2-5, with 8 bases aligning to TRBD1. The CDR3 spans 17 residues. Trimming cost V 0 bases and J 5 bases; bases outside gene matches: 11. The V gene's germline CDR1 is SGHAT and CDR2 FQNNGV. The CDR3 sequence: CASSLDHTSGGVETQYF. Written as DNA, the CDR3 is TGTGCCAGCAGCTTAGATCACACTTCAGGGGGCGTGGAGACCCAGTACTTC. Full variable domain (outside the CDR3, taken from reference TRBV11-2 and TRBJ2-5): EAGVAQSPRYKIIEKRQSVAFWCNPISGHATLYWYQQILGQGPKLLIQFQNNGVVDDSQLPKDRFSAERLKGVDSTLKIQPAKLEDSAVYLCASSLDHTSGGVETQYFGPGTRLLVL.

V and J are TRBV5-6 and TRBJ2-7, with no clear D. This CDR3 region has 15 residues. The V gene's germline CDR1 is SGHDT and CDR2 YYEEEE. V lost 2 bases and J 2 bases, leaving 14 bases between the germline ends. CDR3 loop: CASSLMQQSTYEQYF. The CDR3 nucleotides are TGTGCCAGCAGCTTAATGCAGCAGTCTACCTACGAGCAGTACTTC.

This clone was picked up a small number of times. The rearrangement uses TRBV7-9 and TRBJ2-7; no clear D gene. Germline CDR1 reads SEHNR; CDR2 reads FQNEAQ (reference sequence). The V end lost 5 bases, the J end lost 7 bases, and 12 bases lay between the germline ends. The CDR3 is made up of 12 amino acids. The CDR3: CASSRTNSEQYF. In DNA, the CDR3 is TGTGCCAGCAGCCGGACCAATAGTGAGCAGTACTTC.

This rearrangement joins TRBV14 to TRBJ1-1; TRBD1 is a possible D gene (6 bases). The V gene lost 4 bases and the J gene lost 3 bases, with 15 bases spanning the gap. The CDR3 runs to 15 residues. Germline values: CDR1 SGHDN, CDR2 FVKESK. The CDR3 nucleotides read TGTGCCAGCAGCCTTTCCTTGAACAGGGACACTGAAGCTTTCTTT. It is translated as CASSLSLNRDTEAFF. Together with reference TRBV14 and TRBJ1-1, the CDR3 gives the full variable domain: EAGVTQFPSHSVIEKGQTVTLRCDPISGHDNLYWYRRVMGKEIKFLLHFVKESKQDESGMPNNRFLAERTGGTYSTLKVQPAELEDSGVYFCASSLSLNRDTEAFFGQGTRLTVV.

Only one count was recorded for this clone. J is TRBJ1-1 and V is TRBV18; a weak D match, TRBD1 (6 bases). Germline V gene sequence: CDR1 KGHSH, CDR2 LQKENI. This CDR3 contains 14 residues. V gave up 0 bases and J gave up 1 base, with 6 bases separating them. The CDR3 DNA reads TGTGCCAGCTCACCACCGGGACAGAACACTGAAGCTTTCTTT. Its protein is CASSPPGQNTEAFF.

The rearrangement uses TRBV19 and TRBJ1-1; D remains ambiguous. Per germline, CDR1 LNHDA and CDR2 SQIVND (reference sequence). V was trimmed by 6 bases and J by 0 bases, leaving 14 bases between them. This CDR3 is 15 amino acids long. The CDR3 sequence: CASSYSAAMNTEAFF. The CDR3 DNA reads TGTGCCAGTAGCTACTCGGCTGCCATGAACACTGAAGCTTTCTTT.